One sample yielded the 20 T cell receptor beta chains listed below, sequenced in a study of CD8 T cells in Susac syndrome. Reverse transcription of about 0.5 to 1 ug RNA used random hexamers. In TCRdb, the immunoSEQ multiplex PCR reads were re-called with MiXCR into one record per CDR3 protein. The table has 180,000 or so distinct CDR3 sequences, around 94% seen once; the top ten hold over 0.12%. The sequencing sample was made of CD4+ T cells from PBMCs. These receptors were collected from a human donor in good health.

The chain is built from TRBV15 and TRBJ2-5; weak D call: TRBD1 (6 bases). The CDR3 sequence is 14 residues long. The V and J ends lost 4 bases and 9 bases respectively, with 18 bases between them. From germline, CDR1 is LNHNV and CDR2 YYDKDF (reference sequence). The CDR3 nucleotides read TGTGCCACCAGCAACCCAGGACAGTTGGTCGCCCAGTACTTC. Translating gives CATSNPGQLVAQYF.

This chain connects TRBV20-1 to TRBJ1-5, with D possibly matching TRBD1 (5 bases). The V gene lost 0 bases and the J gene lost 5 bases, with 11 bases spanning the gap. CDR1 is DFQATT, CDR2 SNEGSKA, per germline (reference sequence). CDR3 length equals 14 residues. CDR3 coding DNA: TGCAGTGCTAGAGAGCCGGGGGGTGATCAGCCCCAGCATTTT. It is translated as CSAREPGGDQPQHF.

The chain links TRBV6-1 to TRBJ2-5; 11 bases are a match to TRBD1. The ends lost 6 bases at V and 5 bases at J; junction bases unmatched: 14. The CDR3 runs to 17 residues. Germline loops: CDR1 MNHNS, CDR2 SASEGT. Here the CDR3 DNA reads TGTGCCAGCAGACCTCCGCCCGGACAGGGGGCCGGGGAGACCCAGTACTTC. Translated: CASRPPPGQGAGETQYF.

This chain uses TRBV29-1 with TRBJ2-5, with 7 bases fitting TRBD1. V lost 6 bases to trimming and J lost 5 bases; unmatched junction nucleotides: 6. The V gene's germline CDR1 is SQVTM and CDR2 ANQGSEA. The CDR3 loop spans 12 amino acids. The CDR3: CSVQTGVETQYF. Written as DNA, the CDR3 is TGCAGCGTGCAAACAGGGGTGGAGACCCAGTACTTC.

This clonotype was seen only once. V is TRBV7-2 and J is TRBJ1-5, with TRBD1 identical over 9 bases. This CDR3 is 13 amino acids long. Germline-derived CDR1 and CDR2 are SGHTA and FQGNSA. V shed 4 bases, J shed 7 bases, and the junction held 2 bases outside the gene matches. The CDR3 DNA sequence: TGTGCCAGCAGCTGGGACAGGGCGCAGCCCCAGCATTTT. It specifies CASSWDRAQPQHF.

This rearrangement joins TRBV20-1 to TRBJ2-3, with 7 bases matching TRBD1. The V and J ends lost 2 bases and 2 bases, in that order; junction bases with no gene match: 7. Germline CDR1 and CDR2: DFQATT and SNEGSKA (reference sequence). The CDR3 consists of 15 residues. The DNA of the CDR3 is TGCAGTGCTAGACATCCAGGGGGTAACACAGATACGCAGTATTTT. Protein sequence: CSARHPGGNTDTQYF.

This clonotype showed up just once. The junction differs from germline at one of its ends, possibly a read error. The genes are TRBV7-2 and TRBJ2-3; D not certain. Germline V gene lookup returns CDR1 SGHTA and CDR2 FQGNSA. The CDR3 totals 12 residues. The CDR3 DNA reads TGTGCCAGCAGCTCCCGCGTAGATTCGCAGTATTTT. Translation: CASSSRVDSQYF.

The chain links TRBV6-6 to TRBJ2-3; D ambiguous. Trimming took 4 bases from V and 2 from J, leaving 13 bases between them. In germline, CDR1 is MNHNY, CDR2 SVGAGI (reference sequence). This CDR3 has 15 amino acids. The CDR3 protein is CASSFRVRVTDTQYF. CDR3 coding DNA: TGTGCCAGCAGTTTTAGGGTTAGGGTCACAGATACGCAGTATTTT.

This rearrangement joins TRBV14 to TRBJ2-5; perhaps D is TRBD1 or TRBD2 (5 bases each). This CDR3 comprises 13 residues. In germline, CDR1 is SGHDN, CDR2 FVKESK. Trimming pared 4 bases from V and 6 bases from J, leaving 12 bases between. The CDR3 DNA is TGTGCCAGCAGCCTCCGGGACGGCAAGACCCAGTACTTC. The encoded protein is CASSLRDGKTQYF.

The chain employs TRBV2 and TRBJ2-7; TRBD1 is a possible D gene (6 bases). The V end lost 6 bases, the J end lost 2 bases, and 8 bases lay between the germline ends. Germline CDR1 SNHLY, CDR2 FYNNEI. CDR3 length: 12 residues. DNA of the CDR3: TGTGCCAGCAGATACAGGGCCTACGAGCAGTACTTC. Translation: CASRYRAYEQYF.

The rearrangement joins TRBV29-1 to TRBJ2-3, with 7 bases lining up with TRBD1. With 8 bases clipped from V and 2 bases from J, the junction kept 10 bases outside the gene matches. CDR3 size: 14 residues. CDR1 is SQVTM, CDR2 ANQGSEA, per germline. The CDR3 DNA sequence: TGCAGCTGTACGGGACAGCTCGACACAGATACGCAGTATTTT. It codes for CSCTGQLDTDTQYF.

The rearrangement links TRBV7-8 to TRBJ2-7; D is undetermined. This CDR3 has 13 amino acids. In germline, CDR1 is SGHVS, CDR2 FQNEAQ. Trimming took 3 bases from V and 7 from J, leaving 13 bases between them. This CDR3 reads CASSFDPGGEQYF. The CDR3 coding sequence is TGTGCCAGCAGCTTTGACCCTGGCGGAGAGCAGTACTTC.

The chain joins TRBV3-1 to TRBJ1-6; a weak D match, TRBD1 (6 bases). Germline CDR1 and CDR2: LGHDT and YNNKEL (reference sequence). V was shortened by 3 bases and J by 13 bases, with 13 bases between the two germline ends. The CDR3 is 13 amino acids. In DNA, the CDR3 is TGTGCCAGCAGCCAGACAGGCGAGGGGCCCCTCCACTTT. It is translated as CASSQTGEGPLHF.

V is TRBV29-1 and J is TRBJ1-4; D is unclear. Trimming pared 2 bases from V and 3 bases from J, leaving 7 bases between. Per germline, CDR1 SQVTM and CDR2 ANQGSEA. The CDR3 consists of 13 residues. CDR3 coding DNA: TGCAGCGTTGAAAAACAGTCTAATGAAAAACTGTTTTTT. It is translated as CSVEKQSNEKLFF.

This sequence joins TRBV9 and TRBJ2-1; D is ambiguous. Germline CDR1 is SGDLS and CDR2 is YYNGEE. Trimming left V 0 bases short and J 2 bases short, with 15 bases between. The CDR3 contains 17 residues. CDR3 nucleotide sequence: TGTGCCAGCAGCGTAGAGTCTAACACCTCCCCCTACAATGAGCAGTTCTTC. This sequence encodes CASSVESNTSPYNEQFF.

The CDR3 DNA reads TGTGCCATCAGTGAAGAGACTAGCGGCACCGGGGAGCTGTTTTTT. Its protein is CAISEETSGTGELFF. This chain connects TRBV10-3 to TRBJ2-2; 9 positions match TRBD2. This CDR3 is 15 amino acids long. V lost 3 bases and J lost 4; bases outside the gene matches: 3. Germline V CDR1 and CDR2: ENHRY, SYGVKD.

V usage is TRBV5-6 and J usage is TRBJ1-6; a possible D gene is TRBD1 (5 bases). The CDR3 runs 15 residues. Germline CDR1 reads SGHDT; CDR2 reads YYEEEE. V lost 4 bases, J lost 11 bases, and 19 bases lay in between. CDR3 DNA: TGTGCCAGCAGCCGGAGGGGAGACTTCGCTCCACCCCTCCACTTT. Its translation: CASSRRGDFAPPLHF.

The V call is TRBV18, the J call TRBJ2-7; maybe TRBD1 (5 bases). The CDR3 loop spans 13 amino acids. The V end was cut by 6 bases, the J end by 2 bases, with 11 bases between. CDR1 is KGHSH and CDR2 is LQKENI in the germline V gene. The CDR3 region is CASSMGQAYEQYF. CDR3 in DNA: TGTGCCAGCTCTATGGGGCAGGCCTACGAGCAGTACTTC.

The gene calls are TRBV30 and TRBJ1-4, with 10 positions matching TRBD1. Germline CDR1 and CDR2: GTSNPN and SVGIG (reference sequence). This CDR3 has 17 amino acids. V lost 0 bases and J lost 8; bases outside the gene matches: 12. The CDR3 sequence: CAWSVQRTGGSGEKLFF. CDR3 bases: TGTGCCTGGAGTGTACAAAGGACAGGGGGATCAGGCGAAAAACTGTTTTTT.

This chain links TRBV20-1 with TRBJ1-2; weak D call: TRBD1 (5 bases). The CDR3 sequence is 12 residues long. Germline V CDR1 and CDR2: DFQATT, SNEGSKA (reference sequence). Between the trimmed V and J ends, which lost 5 bases and 8 bases, there was a span of 15 bases. CDR3 coding DNA: TGCAGTGCTCCCCAGGGACTTGGGGGCTACACCTTC. It is translated as CSAPQGLGGYTF.